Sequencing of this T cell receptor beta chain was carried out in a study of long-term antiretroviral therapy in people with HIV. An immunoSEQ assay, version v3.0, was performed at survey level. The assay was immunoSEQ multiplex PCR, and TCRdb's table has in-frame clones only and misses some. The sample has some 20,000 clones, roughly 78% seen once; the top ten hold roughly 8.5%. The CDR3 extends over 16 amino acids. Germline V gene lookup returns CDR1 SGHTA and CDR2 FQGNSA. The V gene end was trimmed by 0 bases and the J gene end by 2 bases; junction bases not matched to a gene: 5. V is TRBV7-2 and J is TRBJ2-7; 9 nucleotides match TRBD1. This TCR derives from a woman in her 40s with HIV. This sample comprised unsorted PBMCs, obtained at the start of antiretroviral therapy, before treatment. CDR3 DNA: TGTGCCAGCAGCTTAGCGCCGGGACAGGGAACCTACGAGCAGTACTTC. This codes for CASSLAPGQGTYEQYF.